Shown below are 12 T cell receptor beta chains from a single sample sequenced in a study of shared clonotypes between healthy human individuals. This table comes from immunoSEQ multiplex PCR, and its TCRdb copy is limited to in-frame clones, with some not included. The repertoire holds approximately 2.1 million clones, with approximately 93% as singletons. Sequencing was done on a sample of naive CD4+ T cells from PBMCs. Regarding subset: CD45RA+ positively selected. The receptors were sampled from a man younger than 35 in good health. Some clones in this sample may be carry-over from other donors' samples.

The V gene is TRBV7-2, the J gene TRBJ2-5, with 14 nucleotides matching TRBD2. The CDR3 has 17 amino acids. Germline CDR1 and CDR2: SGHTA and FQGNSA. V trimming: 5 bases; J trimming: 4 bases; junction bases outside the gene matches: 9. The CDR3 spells CASSTGLAGGVAETQYF. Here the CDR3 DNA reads TGTGCCAGCAGCACTGGACTAGCGGGAGGTGTAGCAGAGACCCAGTACTTC.

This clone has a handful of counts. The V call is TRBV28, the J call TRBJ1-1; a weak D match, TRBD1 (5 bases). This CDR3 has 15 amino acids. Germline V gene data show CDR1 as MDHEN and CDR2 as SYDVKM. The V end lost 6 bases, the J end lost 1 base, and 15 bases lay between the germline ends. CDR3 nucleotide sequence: TGTGCCAGCAGCATCGTCGGGGGGAGGAACACTGAAGCTTTCTTT. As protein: CASSIVGGRNTEAFF.

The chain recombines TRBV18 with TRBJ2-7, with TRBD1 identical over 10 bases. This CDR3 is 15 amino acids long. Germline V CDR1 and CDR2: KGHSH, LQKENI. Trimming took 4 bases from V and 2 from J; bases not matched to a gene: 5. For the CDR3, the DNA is TGTGCCAGCTCACAAGGGACAGGGGCCCCCTACGAGCAGTACTTC. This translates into CASSQGTGAPYEQYF.

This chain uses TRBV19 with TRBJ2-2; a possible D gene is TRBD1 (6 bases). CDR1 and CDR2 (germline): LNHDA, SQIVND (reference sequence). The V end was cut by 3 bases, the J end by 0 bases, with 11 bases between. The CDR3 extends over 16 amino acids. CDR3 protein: CASSIGQSANTGELFF. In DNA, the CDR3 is TGTGCCAGTAGTATTGGACAGAGCGCGAACACCGGGGAGCTGTTTTTT.

The CDR3 loop is CASSPDSGTSGHTGYEQYF. The DNA for the CDR3 is TGTGCCAGCAGCCCTGATTCCGGGACTAGCGGGCATACGGGATACGAGCAGTACTTC. The chain has TRBV7-2 and TRBJ2-7, with 12 bases fitting TRBD2. The CDR3 length is 19 residues. CDR1 is SGHTA and CDR2 is FQGNSA in the germline V gene. V trimming: 5 bases; J trimming: 4 bases; junction bases outside the gene matches: 18.

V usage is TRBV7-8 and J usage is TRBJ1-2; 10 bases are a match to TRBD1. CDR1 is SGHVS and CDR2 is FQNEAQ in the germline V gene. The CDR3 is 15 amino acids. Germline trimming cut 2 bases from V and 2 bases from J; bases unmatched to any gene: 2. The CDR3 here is CASSLPGQGNYGYTF. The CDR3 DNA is TGTGCCAGCAGCTTACCGGGACAGGGGAACTATGGCTACACCTTC.

The DNA of the CDR3 is TGTGCCAGCAGCTTAGGGGCACAGGGGTCCTACGAGCAGTACTTC. This translates into CASSLGAQGSYEQYF. The J gene is TRBJ2-7, the V gene TRBV11-2; 7 bases align to TRBD1. CDR1 and CDR2 (germline): SGHAT, FQNNGV. The length of the CDR3 is 15 residues. The trim removed 1 base at V and 1 base at J, leaving 4 bases unmatched.

CDR3 loop: CATRGGGSRRGGWRYEQYF. DNA for the CDR3: TGTGCCACCAGAGGCGGTGGGTCAAGGAGAGGGGGCTGGAGGTACGAGCAGTACTTC. The rearrangement uses TRBV28 and TRBJ2-7; 7 bases line up with TRBD1. V lost 10 bases to trimming and J lost 4 bases; unmatched junction nucleotides: 28. This CDR3 is built from 19 residues. Germline V lookup: CDR1 MDHEN, CDR2 SYDVKM.

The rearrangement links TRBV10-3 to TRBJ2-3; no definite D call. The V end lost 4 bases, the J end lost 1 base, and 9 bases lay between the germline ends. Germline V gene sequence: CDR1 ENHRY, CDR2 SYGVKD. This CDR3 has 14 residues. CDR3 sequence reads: CAISGTVGTDTQYF. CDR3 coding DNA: TGTGCCATCAGTGGGACCGTGGGCACAGATACGCAGTATTTT.

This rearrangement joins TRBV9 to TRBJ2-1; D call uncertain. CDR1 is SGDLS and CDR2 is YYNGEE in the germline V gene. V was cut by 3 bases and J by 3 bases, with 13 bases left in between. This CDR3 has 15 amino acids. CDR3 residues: CASSASPAGYNEQFF. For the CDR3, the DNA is TGTGCCAGCAGCGCCAGTCCGGCAGGCTACAATGAGCAGTTCTTC. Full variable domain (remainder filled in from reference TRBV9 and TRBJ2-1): DSGVTQTPKHLITATGQRVTLRCSPRSGDLSVYWYQQSLDQGLQFLIQYYNGEERAKGNILERFSAQQFPDLHSELNLSSLELGDSALYFCASSASPAGYNEQFFGPGTRLTVL.

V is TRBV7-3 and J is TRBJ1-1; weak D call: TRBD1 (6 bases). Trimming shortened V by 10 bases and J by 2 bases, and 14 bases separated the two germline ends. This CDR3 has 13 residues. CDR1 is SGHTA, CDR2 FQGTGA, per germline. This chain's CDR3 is CANSRGQNTEAFF. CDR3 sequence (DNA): TGTGCCAACTCCCGGGGGCAAAACACTGAAGCTTTCTTT.

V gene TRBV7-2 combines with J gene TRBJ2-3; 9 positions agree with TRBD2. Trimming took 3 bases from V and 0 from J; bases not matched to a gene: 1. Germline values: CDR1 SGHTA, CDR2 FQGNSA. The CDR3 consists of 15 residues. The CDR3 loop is CASSFLAGSTDTQYF. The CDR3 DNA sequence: TGTGCCAGCAGCTTTCTAGCGGGGAGCACAGATACGCAGTATTTT.